These 23 T cell receptor beta chains were all obtained from the same sample, sequenced in a study of blood T cell repertoires in COVID-19. Generated by immunoSEQ multiplex PCR, the TCRdb table keeps only in-frame clones and is missing some. The sample includes some 330,000 clones, about nine tenths of them seen just once. Material: PBMCs or T cells enriched from blood (not recorded which). The receptor set was obtained from a man aged 25-40 years who had recovered from COVID-19.

The chain recombines TRBV6-4 with TRBJ1-5, with a weak D call TRBD1 (6 bases). The CDR3 has 16 amino acids. The V gene's germline CDR1 is MRHNA and CDR2 SNTAGT. Between the trimmed V and J ends, which lost 2 bases and 4 bases, there was a span of 15 bases. The CDR3 region is CASSDTGQGKNQPQHF. Here the CDR3 DNA reads TGTGCCAGCAGTGACACAGGGCAGGGGAAAAATCAGCCCCAGCATTTT.

The rearrangement links TRBV7-8 to TRBJ1-1, with D perhaps matching TRBD1 (6 bases). The CDR3 consists of 13 residues. The V gene's germline CDR1 is SGHVS and CDR2 FQNEAQ. V was trimmed by 1 base and J by 3 bases, leaving 6 bases between them. CDR3 loop: CASSLDRDTEAFF. The CDR3 DNA reads as TGTGCCAGCAGCTTAGACAGGGACACTGAAGCTTTCTTT. Supplemented by reference TRBV7-8 and TRBJ1-1, the full variable domain reads GAGVSQSPRYKVAKRGQDVALRCDPISGHVSLFWYQQALGQGPEFLTYFQNEAQLDKSGLPSDRFFAERPEGSVSTLKIQRTQQEDSAVYLCASSLDRDTEAFFGQGTRLTVV.

This clone was seen more than once but under ten times. This rearrangement joins TRBV5-1 to TRBJ1-1, with D possibly TRBD1 on 6 matching bases. The CDR3 consists of 16 residues. V lost 1 base to trimming and J lost 1 base, with 14 bases between them. CDR1 is SGHRS and CDR2 is YFSETQ in the germline V gene. The CDR3 region has the DNA TGCGCCAGCAGCTTGTTCGTAACAGGGACGAACACTGAAGCTTTCTTT. Encoded protein: CASSLFVTGTNTEAFF.

V gene TRBV2 combines with J gene TRBJ2-3; TRBD2 matches 8 bases. Germline values: CDR1 SNHLY, CDR2 FYNNEI. This CDR3 has 14 residues. Trimming cost V 4 bases and J 4 bases; bases outside gene matches: 4. This CDR3 reads CASSGTSSADTQYF. CDR3 nucleotides: TGTGCCAGCAGTGGGACTAGCTCTGCAGATACGCAGTATTTT. Based on the CDR3 plus reference TRBV2 and TRBJ2-3, the full variable domain is EPEVTQTPSHQVTQMGQEVILRCVPISNHLYFYWYRQILGQKVEFLVSFYNNEISEKSEIFDDQFSVERPDGSNFTLKIRSTKLEDSAMYFCASSGTSSADTQYFGPGTRLTVL.

J is TRBJ1-2 and V is TRBV6-5; D is possibly TRBD1 (6 bases). The V end was cut by 3 bases, the J end by 7 bases, with 12 bases between. This CDR3 comprises 13 residues. Germline assignment: CDR1 MNHEY and CDR2 SVGAGI. The CDR3 here is CASSYGGGAGYTF. The CDR3 region has the DNA TGTGCCAGCAGTTATGGAGGGGGGGCTGGCTACACCTTC.

The chain uses TRBV2 and TRBJ2-5; 10 bases agree with TRBD1. Germline V gene lookup returns CDR1 SNHLY and CDR2 FYNNEI. The V and J ends lost 7 bases and 2 bases, in that order; junction bases with no gene match: 7. This CDR3 comprises 15 residues. The CDR3 sequence is CASTPRDRGQETQYF. The CDR3 DNA is TGTGCCAGCACCCCCCGGGACAGGGGACAAGAGACCCAGTACTTC.

V and J are TRBV3-1 (or the pseudogene TRBV3-2) and TRBJ1-5; TRBD1 agrees at 8 bases. CDR1 is LGHDT, CDR2 YNNKEL, per germline (reference sequence). The CDR3 consists of 14 residues. Trimming at V came to 3 bases and at J to 9 bases, leaving 7 bases not matched to a gene. Written as DNA, the CDR3 is TGTGCCAGCAGCCACCAGGGGGCACGGATGCCCCAGCATTTT. It encodes CASSHQGARMPQHF.

CDR3 in amino acids: CASSLMLRGRGADTQYF. As DNA, the CDR3 is TGTGCCAGCAGCTTAATGCTCCGGGGCAGGGGCGCAGATACGCAGTATTTT. The chain employs TRBV7-9 and TRBJ2-3; a weak D match, TRBD1 (6 bases). The CDR3 loop spans 17 amino acids. Looked up from germline, CDR1 is SEHNR and CDR2 is FQNEAQ (reference sequence). The V end was cut by 2 bases, the J end by 4 bases, with 19 bases between.

The chain couples TRBV28 to TRBJ1-5, with 12 positions matching TRBD1. The V and J ends lost 4 bases and 2 bases, in that order; junction bases with no gene match: 3. CDR1 and CDR2 from the germline V gene are MDHEN and SYDVKM. The CDR3 consists of 16 residues. The CDR3 protein is CASSSGTGGRNQPQHF. As DNA, the CDR3 is TGTGCCAGCAGTTCCGGGACAGGGGGCCGCAATCAGCCCCAGCATTTT.

In this sample, this clone turned up a few times. The chain joins TRBV19 to TRBJ2-2; 9 bases line up with TRBD1. Germline loops: CDR1 LNHDA, CDR2 SQIVND (reference sequence). After removal of 5 bases from V and 5 bases from J, the junction contained 0 bases not matched to a gene. This CDR3 is 13 amino acids long. CDR3 protein: CASSGTGTGELFF. The CDR3 DNA reads TGTGCCAGTAGTGGGACAGGGACCGGGGAGCTGTTTTTT.

The V and J genes are TRBV7-2 and TRBJ2-3; possibly TRBD2 for D (11 bases). CDR1 SGHTA and CDR2 FQGNSA come from the germline V gene. The length of the CDR3 is 17 residues. CDR3 sequence reads: CASYGQGVAGGTDTQYF. CDR3 nucleotides: TGTGCGTCGTACGGACAGGGGGTAGCGGGAGGGACAGATACGCAGTATTTT.

This chain connects TRBV6-1 to TRBJ2-7; 9 bases fit TRBD1. Per germline, CDR1 MNHNS and CDR2 SASEGT. CDR3 length: 17 amino acids. After removal of 2 bases from V and 3 bases from J, the junction contained 11 bases not matched to a gene. As DNA, the CDR3 is TGTGCCAGCAGTGAATTCAATTTCCCGGGACAGGGCTACGAGCAGTACTTC. Amino acids: CASSEFNFPGQGYEQYF.

The J gene is TRBJ2-3, the V gene TRBV6-2 or TRBV6-3; a weak D match, TRBD1 (6 bases). Germline V gene lookup returns CDR1 MNHEY and CDR2 SVGEGT. The CDR3 loop spans 13 amino acids. Trimming removed 2 bases from V and 5 bases from J, with 8 bases in between. The CDR3 region is CASSYDRRDTQYF. CDR3 in DNA: TGTGCCAGCAGTTACGACAGGAGAGATACGCAGTATTTT.

The chain recombines TRBV10-3 with TRBJ1-5; D remains unclear. V lost 4 bases and J lost 6, with 13 bases in between. CDR1 ENHRY and CDR2 SYGVKD come from the germline V gene. The length of the CDR3 is 14 residues. This CDR3 reads CAISGRELSQPQHF. CDR3 DNA sequence: TGTGCCATCAGTGGCCGGGAGCTGAGTCAGCCCCAGCATTTT.

V usage is TRBV4-1 and J usage is TRBJ1-2; D remains ambiguous. In germline, CDR1 is MGHRA, CDR2 YSYEKL. The CDR3 is made up of 16 amino acids. Trimming pared 1 base from V and 5 bases from J, leaving 17 bases between. CDR3 protein: CASSQGSSAVGYGYTF. The CDR3 nucleotides are TGCGCCAGCAGCCAAGGGAGTTCAGCGGTCGGTTATGGCTACACCTTC.

The chain joins TRBV7-8 to TRBJ1-5; D possibly corresponds to TRBD1 (6 bases). The CDR3 is 14 residues long. The V and J ends lost 5 bases and 6 bases respectively, with 14 bases between them. The V gene's germline CDR1 is SGHVS and CDR2 FQNEAQ. In DNA, the CDR3 is TGTGCCAGCAGCCACAACAGGGATACTCAGCCCCAGCATTTT. Protein product: CASSHNRDTQPQHF.

The chain has TRBV28 and TRBJ1-1; no clear D. The CDR3 runs 12 residues. V lost 4 bases and J lost 2, with 5 bases in between. CDR1 and CDR2 (germline): MDHEN, SYDVKM. The CDR3 sequence: CASSYLNTEAFF. The CDR3 DNA sequence: TGTGCCAGCAGTTATCTTAACACTGAAGCTTTCTTT.

This clone was counted once. This chain links TRBV30 with TRBJ1-5; 7 bases are shared with TRBD1. The length of the CDR3 is 14 residues. Looked up from germline, CDR1 is GTSNPN and CDR2 is SVGIG (reference sequence). Trimming removed 2 bases from V and 4 bases from J; junction bases left unmatched: 5. This CDR3 reads CAWSIGTANQPQHF. The CDR3 region has the DNA TGTGCCTGGAGTATCGGGACAGCTAATCAGCCCCAGCATTTT.

The rearrangement uses TRBV21-1 and TRBJ2-5; the table's D call of TRBD2 was not tested on the DNA. TRBV21-1 has pseudogene status. This CDR3 is 18 amino acids long. CDR3 loop: CASSKREARGENQETQYF. DNA of the CDR3: TGTGCCAGCAGCAAAAGAGAGGCACGCGGCGAAAACCAAGAGACCCAGTACTTC.

The rearrangement joins TRBV18 to TRBJ1-6; tentatively, D is TRBD1 (5 bases). Trimming shortened V by 0 bases and J by 7 bases, and 7 bases separated the two germline ends. This CDR3 comprises 14 residues. Looked up from germline, CDR1 is KGHSH and CDR2 is LQKENI. DNA of the CDR3: TGTGCCAGCTCACCACCGGGGCGGAATTCACCCCTCCACTTT. Its translation is CASSPPGRNSPLHF. The variable domain in full, completed from reference TRBV18 and TRBJ1-6, reads NAGVMQNPRHLVRRRGQEARLRCSPMKGHSHVYWYRQLPEEGLKFMVYLQKENIIDESGMPKERFSAEFPKEGPSILRIQQVVRGDSAAYFCASSPPGRNSPLHFGNGTRLTVT.

The V and J genes are TRBV5-1 and TRBJ1-6, with D tentatively TRBD1 (6 bases). With 4 bases removed from V and 8 bases from J, the gap between germline ends came to 16 bases. Germline-derived CDR1 and CDR2 are SGHRS and YFSETQ. The CDR3 is made up of 15 amino acids. The CDR3 region is CASSIGQPGDSPLHF. CDR3 nucleotide sequence: TGCGCCAGCAGCATTGGACAGCCGGGTGATTCACCCCTCCACTTT.

The chain combines TRBV11-2 with TRBJ2-5; 7 positions match TRBD1. This CDR3 contains 16 residues. V trimming: 5 bases; J trimming: 3 bases; junction bases outside the gene matches: 12. Germline values: CDR1 SGHAT, CDR2 FQNNGV. CDR3 in amino acids: CASSPSPPGGEETQYF. CDR3 nucleotides: TGTGCCAGCAGCCCTAGCCCCCCAGGGGGAGAAGAGACCCAGTACTTC.

The gene calls are TRBV28 and TRBJ2-1; 9 bases are a match to TRBD1. This CDR3 is 15 amino acids long. Losses at the gene ends were 6 bases for V and 2 bases for J; bases not matched to a gene: 5. Germline CDR1 and CDR2: MDHEN and SYDVKM. CDR3 sequence (DNA): TGTGCCAGCAGGACAGGGGGGATTGCCTACAATGAGCAGTTCTTC. Its translation is CASRTGGIAYNEQFF.